This record looks at one T cell receptor (beta chain) sequence and its context. TCRdb reanalysed the RT-PCR reads using MiXCR and keeps one entry per CDR3 protein. The profile shows more than 600,000 distinct CDR3 sequences, 14% of them singletons. The clonotype originates from a female donor in good health, serving as a healthy control. Sequencing used memory CD4+ T cells from blood.

This CDR3 is CASSQDPLSNEQFF. In nucleotides, the CDR3 is TGTGCCAGCAGCCAAGACCCTCTCTCCAATGAGCAGTTCTTC. The chain recombines TRBV11-2 with TRBJ2-1; the D is unclear. Germline CDR1 SGHAT, CDR2 FQNNGV. The V and J ends lost 5 bases and 6 bases respectively, with 14 bases between them. The CDR3 has 14 amino acids.